A selection of T cell receptor beta chains follows, all from one sample in a study of CXCR3-negative and CXCR3-positive naive CD8 T cells. TCRdb reprocessed the 5' RACE reads, with one entry per CDR3 protein and no DNA. The repertoire table contains about 63,000 distinct CDR3 sequences. The specimen was naive CXCR3+ CD8+ T cells from blood. Source of these receptors: a human donor in good health. Some clones in this sample may be carry-over from other donors' samples. CDR3s include the opening cysteine and the closing phenylalanine or tryptophan. Clone size is stated in some rows and not others, as once, few, many or a class when expanded.

J gene	clone size	V gene	CDR3 protein
TRBJ2-7	.	TRBV13	CASSLEGQGAIEQYF
TRBJ2-1	.	TRBV6-2/TRBV6-3	CASSSPGSTGEQFF
TRBJ2-1	.	TRBV29-1	CSVVGAGTSYNEQFF
TRBJ2-7	.	TRBV5-1	CASSRRDRTYEQYF
TRBJ2-7	.	TRBV20-1	CSARGGGDYEQYF
TRBJ2-1	.	TRBV9	CASSPTWGQGIYNEQFF
TRBJ2-1	.	TRBV20-1	CSARDPGGPGNEQFF
TRBJ2-5	.	TRBV14	CASSQGWDAGGQETQYF
TRBJ2-3	.	TRBV7-9	CASSLAVSTSGGLDTQYF
TRBJ1-5	.	TRBV29-1	CSVGQGGNQPQHF
TRBJ2-5	.	TRBV15	CATTKVDSTQETQYF
TRBJ2-3	.	TRBV7-3	CASSLALSPDTQYF
TRBJ2-5	.	TRBV12-3/TRBV12-4	CASSARRQETQYF
TRBJ2-5	.	TRBV20-1	CSAPSSGEYQETQYF
TRBJ2-1	.	TRBV24-1	CATSDSATGVIHEQFF
TRBJ2-1	.	TRBV27	CASSLNVGLAGHEQFF
TRBJ2-1	.	TRBV5-6	CASSLAVAPGDEQFF
TRBJ2-5	.	TRBV12-3/TRBV12-4	CASSSGETQYF
TRBJ2-7	.	TRBV15	CATSSEQGFNEQYF
TRBJ2-3	.	TRBV29-1	CSVLIGDYPPEDTQYF
TRBJ2-7	.	TRBV10-3	CAISESEGYEQYF
TRBJ2-5	.	TRBV4-2	CASSQEASGRETQYF
TRBJ1-1	.	TRBV6-6	CASSIGPPRDTEAFF
TRBJ1-1	.	TRBV29-1	CSVEGQSASTEAFF
TRBJ2-6	.	TRBV29-1	CSVEDQPGGANVLTF
TRBJ2-5	.	TRBV29-1	CSVGATGGHQETQYF
TRBJ2-1	.	TRBV4-2	CASSPPQLDNEQFF
TRBJ2-2	.	TRBV7-8	CASTPLVTGELFF
TRBJ2-5	medium-sized	TRBV18	CASSPPGGETQYF
TRBJ2-5	.	TRBV4-2	CASSQEGFTGRRETQYF
TRBJ2-1	.	TRBV15	CATSSTGSSDEQFF
TRBJ2-1	.	TRBV7-9	CASSSREDHNEQFF
TRBJ1-1	.	TRBV20-1	CSARDDDPGTGEAFF
TRBJ2-7	.	TRBV10-2	CASSELSSYEQYF
TRBJ2-7	.	TRBV29-1	CSVEDRGQLKYEQYF
TRBJ2-1	.	TRBV12-3/TRBV12-4	CASSFRTTYNEQFF
TRBJ2-7	.	TRBV6-6	CASSSSRSYEQYF
TRBJ2-7	.	TRBV6-1	CASSEVTEPSYEQYF
TRBJ1-1	.	TRBV7-2	CASSSTYLEAFF
TRBJ2-7	.	TRBV9	CASSDIGTGDEQYF
TRBJ2-5	.	TRBV15	CATSGQPQETQYF
TRBJ1-2	.	TRBV6-6	CASSYTGSPDGYTF
TRBJ2-1	.	TRBV20-1	CSARSGQGGSEQFF
TRBJ2-3	.	TRBV7-2	CASSNAQASWSDTQYF
TRBJ2-3	.	TRBV29-1	CSVEMASGEPDTQYF
TRBJ2-3	.	TRBV12-3/TRBV12-4	CASSPEGFTDTQYF
TRBJ2-2	.	TRBV7-6	CASSLGTSSGELFF
TRBJ2-7	.	TRBV20-1	CSASPRTNYEQYF
TRBJ1-1	.	TRBV6-6	CASSFVRTEAFF
TRBJ2-3	.	TRBV20-1	CSAGTSGSVGTDTQYF
TRBJ1-1	.	TRBV29-1	CSAQGAGENTEAFF
TRBJ2-7	.	TRBV4-3	CASSPGTGTSYEQYF
TRBJ2-3	.	TRBV12-5	CASGFLREPEYF
TRBJ2-5	.	TRBV10-3	CAISESGQGQETQYF
TRBJ2-7	.	TRBV5-6	CASSRQDGFEQYF
TRBJ2-1	.	TRBV7-6	CASSIGGYNEQFF
TRBJ2-7	.	TRBV28	CASSAHISPYEQYF